The source of this T cell receptor (beta chain) is a study of beta chain features in type 1 diabetes. On the study more broadly: Healthy donors and patients showed comparable age, gender and cell yields.

cDNA synthesis used the whole RNA isolate, giving expressed TCRB sequences. Repertoires were generated with immunoSEQ multiplex PCR, while TCRdb's copy carries only in-frame clones and drops some. The data contain about 210,000 clones, approximately 10% of them singletons. Source material: central memory CD4+ T cells from blood. This receptor was taken from a man aged 18 to 30 in good health.

The CDR3 sequence is CASSTLGGWAGANVLTF. CDR3 nucleotides: TGTGCCAGCAGTACCCTGGGGGGGTGGGCTGGGGCCAACGTCCTGACTTTC. This chain joins TRBV27 and TRBJ2-6; 7 bases are shared with TRBD2. J lost 2 bases, V lost 5 bases, and 9 bases had no gene match. The CDR3 is 17 amino acids. Germline lookup yields CDR1 MNHEY and CDR2 SMNVEV (reference sequence).